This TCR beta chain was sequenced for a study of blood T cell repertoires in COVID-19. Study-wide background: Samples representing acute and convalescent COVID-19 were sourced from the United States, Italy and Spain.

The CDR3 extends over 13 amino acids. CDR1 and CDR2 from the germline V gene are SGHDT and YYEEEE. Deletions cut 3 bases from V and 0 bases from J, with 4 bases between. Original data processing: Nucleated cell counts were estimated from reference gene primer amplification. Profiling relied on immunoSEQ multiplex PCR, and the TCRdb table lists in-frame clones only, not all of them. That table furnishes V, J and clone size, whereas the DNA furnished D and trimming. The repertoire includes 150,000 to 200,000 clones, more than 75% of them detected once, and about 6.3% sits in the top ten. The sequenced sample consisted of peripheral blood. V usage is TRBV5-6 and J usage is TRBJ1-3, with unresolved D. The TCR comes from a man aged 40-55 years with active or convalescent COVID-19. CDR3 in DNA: TGTGCCAGCAGCTCCGGCTCTGGAAACACCATATATTTT. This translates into CASSSGSGNTIYF.